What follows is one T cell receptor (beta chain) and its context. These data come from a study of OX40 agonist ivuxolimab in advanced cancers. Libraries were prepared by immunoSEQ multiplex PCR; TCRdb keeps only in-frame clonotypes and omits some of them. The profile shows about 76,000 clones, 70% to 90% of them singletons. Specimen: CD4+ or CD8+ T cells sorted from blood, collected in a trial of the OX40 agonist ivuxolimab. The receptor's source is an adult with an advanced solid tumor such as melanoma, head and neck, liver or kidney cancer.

CDR3 in amino acids: CASSAPRAGGADTQYF. CDR3 nucleotide sequence: TGTGCCAGCAGTGCACCGAGAGCGGGGGGTGCAGATACGCAGTATTTT. The V call is TRBV28, the J call TRBJ2-3; 9 bases map to TRBD2. The CDR3 runs 16 residues. Losses at the gene ends were 5 bases for V and 4 bases for J; bases not matched to a gene: 10. Germline CDR1 reads MDHEN; CDR2 reads SYDVKM. The entire variable domain, with the rest obtained from reference TRBV28 and TRBJ2-3, is as follows: DVKVTQSSRYLVKRTGEKVFLECVQDMDHENMFWYRQDPGLGLRLIYFSYDVKMKEKGDIPEGYSVSREKKERFSLILESASTNQTSMYLCASSAPRAGGADTQYFGPGTRLTVL.